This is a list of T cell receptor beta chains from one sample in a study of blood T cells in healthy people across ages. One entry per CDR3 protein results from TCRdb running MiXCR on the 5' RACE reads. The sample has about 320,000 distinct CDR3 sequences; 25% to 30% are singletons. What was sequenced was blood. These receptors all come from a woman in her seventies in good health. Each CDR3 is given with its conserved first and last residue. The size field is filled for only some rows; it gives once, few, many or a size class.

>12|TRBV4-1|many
CASRGRTYEQYF
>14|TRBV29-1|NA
CSVDGAGETYEQYF
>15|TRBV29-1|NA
CSVGLAGSFAETQYF
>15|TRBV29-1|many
CSVGGQSGSNEKLFF
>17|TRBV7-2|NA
CASSLVPTDSSNQPQHF
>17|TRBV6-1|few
CASSGRGVSSSGNTIYF
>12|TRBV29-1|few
CSVVGDVGDRYF
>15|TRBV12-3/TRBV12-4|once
CASSFYGRAGDEQFF
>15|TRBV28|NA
CASSLRSGGLYEQYF
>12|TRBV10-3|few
CAIRDSSYEQYF
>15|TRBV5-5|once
CASSFISGAGKTQYF
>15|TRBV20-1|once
CSARDWTSGGYEQYF
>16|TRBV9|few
CASSPRTSSGGNTIYF
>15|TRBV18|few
CASSPRVQGANEQYF
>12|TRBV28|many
CASSSGVGKLFF
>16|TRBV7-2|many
CASSLGLAGGDNEQFF
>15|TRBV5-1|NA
CATTLHPGVEETQYF
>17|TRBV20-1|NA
CSARDVGREGLYNEQFF
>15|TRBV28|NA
CASGGLAGAQETQYF
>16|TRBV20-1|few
CSARERGSSYKNIQYF
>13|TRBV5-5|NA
CASSLRGIDEQYF
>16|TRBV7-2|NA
CASSLALTSGTNEQFF
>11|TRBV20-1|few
CSASVEYEQFF
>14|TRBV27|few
CASTPQTSTYEQYF
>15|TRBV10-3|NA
CAIRRNTAVGDGYTF
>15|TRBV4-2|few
CASSQVLPDTDTQYF
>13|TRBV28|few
CASSLQALETRYF
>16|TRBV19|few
CASRPTPGLGANVLTF
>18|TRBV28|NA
CASSSMHETSGRRYEQYF
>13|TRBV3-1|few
CASSQGGWGTQYF
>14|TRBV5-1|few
CAGSLGLAPNEQFF
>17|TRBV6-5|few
CASSYSIGTGSYNEQFF
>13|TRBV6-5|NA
CASSYRGGYGYTF
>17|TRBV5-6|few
CASSSGTSGRRLGEQFF
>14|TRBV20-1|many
CSAKTGVGTDTQYF
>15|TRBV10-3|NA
CTISESQGTKNIQYF
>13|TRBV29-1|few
CSVAQGNSYEQYF
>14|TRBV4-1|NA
CASSQGEGSRTQYF
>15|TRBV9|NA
CASSVGGTMWYEQFF
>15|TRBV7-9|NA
CASSLGTGLGETQYF